A single sample is the source of the 23 T cell receptor beta chains below, sequenced in a study of regulatory T cells in long-lasting Graves disease. Time point described: newly diagnosed GD, antithyroid drugs for less than 3 months. There was RNA extracted from PBMCs, and the TCR library was made from it. Arm-PCR of CDR3 regions and iRepertoire HTBI primers were the basis on which TCR beta libraries were built. TCRdb re-derived calls from the multiplex PCR reads in MiXCR, one entry per CDR3 protein. The profile shows roughly 420,000 distinct CDR3 sequences, 15% to 18% of them singletons. The material sequenced was peripheral blood mononuclear cells (PBMCs), taken at new diagnosis, from a patient treated with antithyroid drugs. The receptors come from a female donor with Graves disease.

This clonotype was recorded a few times. The V and J genes are TRBV15 and TRBJ2-6, with D perhaps being TRBD1 or TRBD2 (5 bases each). Trimming took off 2 bases at V and 1 base at J, with 9 bases between the two ends. CDR3 length: 16 amino acids. CDR1 and CDR2 from the germline V gene are LNHNV and YYDKDF (reference sequence). The CDR3 loop reads CATSRRGESGANVLTF. The CDR3 DNA reads as TGTGCCACCAGCAGACGAGGGGAATCTGGGGCCAACGTCCTGACTTTC.

At least ten counts were recorded for this clonotype. This chain's CDR3 is CSARSMDSNPEAFF. DNA for the CDR3: TGCAGTGCTAGGTCTATGGACTCTAACCCTGAAGCTTTCTTT. The chain uses TRBV20-1 and TRBJ1-1; D not resolved. V shed 3 bases and J shed 6 bases, with 17 bases lying between them. This CDR3 contains 14 residues. Germline CDR1 reads DFQATT; CDR2 reads SNEGSKA (reference sequence).

Worth noting for this clonotype: Just one base apart from a much larger clone, this may be a read error. In DNA, the CDR3 is TGTGCCAGCAGCCACGGACTAGCGGGGGATTACAATGAGCAGCTCTTC. The encoded protein is CASSHGLAGDYNEQLF. The chain has TRBV2 and TRBJ2-1; TRBD2 matches at 13 bases. Germline V CDR1 and CDR2: SNHLY, FYNNEI. The CDR3 has 16 amino acids.

This clonotype was recorded at least ten times. The CDR3 protein is CASTRSNQPQHF. CDR3 coding DNA: TGTGCCAGCACCAGAAGCAATCAGCCCCAGCATTTT. The chain links TRBV2 to TRBJ1-5; D gene ambiguous. The length of the CDR3 is 12 residues. Germline CDR1 reads SNHLY; CDR2 reads FYNNEI. Trimming shortened V by 7 bases and J by 1 base, and 5 bases separated the two germline ends.

The table lists this clonotype with many counts. The chain combines TRBV5-1 with TRBJ2-7, with D tentatively TRBD1 or TRBD2 (5 bases each). The germline V gene has CDR1 SGHRS and CDR2 YFSETQ. This CDR3 has 15 residues. Trimming pared 3 bases from V and 3 bases from J, leaving 16 bases between. CDR3 bases: TGCGCCAGCAGCTCCGGGACCCTTAGGGGCTACGAGCAGTACTTC. Amino acids: CASSSGTLRGYEQYF.

At least ten counts were recorded for this clonotype. The chain has TRBV27 and TRBJ1-2; no reliable D call. Germline V gene data show CDR1 as MNHEY and CDR2 as SMNVEV (reference sequence). CDR3 length: 12 amino acids. V was trimmed by 6 bases and J by 7 bases, leaving 12 bases between them. As DNA, the CDR3 is TGTGCCAGCAGCCCGCCCACGGGTGGCTACACCTTC. It codes for CASSPPTGGYTF.

This clonotype was seen repeatedly, ten times or more. The rearrangement links TRBV7-3 to TRBJ2-2; no definite D call. The CDR3 has 13 amino acids. From germline, CDR1 is SGHTA and CDR2 FQGTGA. V lost 4 bases to trimming and J lost 5 bases, with 8 bases between them. The CDR3 DNA reads TGTGCCAGCAGCTCCAGGTCTACCGGGGAGCTGTTTTTT. Translating it yields CASSSRSTGELFF.

This clonotype was counted many times. The V and J genes are TRBV6-1 and TRBJ1-3, with D perhaps matching TRBD1 (5 bases). V lost 3 bases and J lost 0, with 12 bases in between. CDR1 and CDR2 from the germline V gene are MNHNS and SASEGT. This CDR3 has 16 residues. The CDR3 spells CASSDWDWYSGNTIYF. CDR3 in DNA: TGTGCCAGCAGTGATTGGGACTGGTACTCTGGAAACACCATATATTTT.

This clonotype appeared many times. This chain joins TRBV3-1 and TRBJ2-5; TRBD2 matches 7 bases. The V and J ends lost 2 bases and 5 bases, in that order; junction bases with no gene match: 8. The germline V gene encodes CDR1 LGHDT and CDR2 YNNKEL (reference sequence). There are 15 residues in the CDR3. CDR3 DNA sequence: TGTGCCAGCAGCCAACACCCCGGGGGGTATGAGACCCAGTACTTC. Its protein product is CASSQHPGGYETQYF.

This clonotype came up many times. The J gene is TRBJ1-3, the V gene TRBV28, with 9 nucleotides matching TRBD1. CDR3 length: 16 residues. Germline values: CDR1 MDHEN, CDR2 SYDVKM. V trimming: 7 bases; J trimming: 0 bases; junction bases outside the gene matches: 7. The CDR3 nucleotides are TGTGCCAGCAACCCGACAGGGGGTCGCTCTGGAAACACCATATATTTT. Protein: CASNPTGGRSGNTIYF.

There are many counts of this clonotype. This chain uses TRBV30 with TRBJ1-1, with D unresolved. V was clipped by 0 bases and J by 1 base, with 6 bases between them. This CDR3 region has 13 residues. The germline CDR1 and CDR2 sequences are GTSNPN and SVGIG (reference sequence). CDR3 residues: CAWSVGGNTEAFF. In DNA, the CDR3 is TGTGCCTGGAGTGTAGGAGGGAACACTGAAGCTTTCTTT. The variable domain in full, with the rest retrieved from reference TRBV30 and TRBJ1-1, is SQTIHQWPATLVQPVGSPLSLECTVEGTSNPNLYWYRQAAGRGLQLLFYSVGIGQISSEVPQNLSASRPQDRQFILSSKKLLLSDSGFYLCAWSVGGNTEAFFGQGTRLTVV.

This clonotype was counted ten times or more. This chain links TRBV12-5 with TRBJ1-6; D is perhaps TRBD1 (5 bases). V was pared by 2 bases and J by 0 bases, with 11 bases between. CDR3 size: 17 residues. The germline CDR1 and CDR2 sequences are LGHNT and FRNRAP. CDR3 bases: TGTGCTAGTGGTTTGAAGCCGGGGGGCTCCTATAATTCACCCCTCCACTTT. Translated, it gives CASGLKPGGSYNSPLHF.

This clonotype was detected many times. The J gene is TRBJ1-2, the V gene TRBV5-1, with no clear D. The germline gives CDR1 SGHRS, CDR2 YFSETQ. CDR3 length equals 14 residues. The V end lost 4 bases, the J end lost 4 bases, and 14 bases lay between the germline ends. Here the CDR3 reads CASSPDGAGYGYTF. The CDR3, as DNA: TGCGCCAGCAGCCCGGACGGAGCGGGCTATGGCTACACCTTC. Together with reference TRBV5-1 and TRBJ1-2, the CDR3 gives the full variable domain: KAGVTQTPRYLIKTRGQQVTLSCSPISGHRSVSWYQQTPGQGLQFLFEYFSETQRNKGNFPGRFSGRQFSNSRSEMNVSTLELGDSALYLCASSPDGAGYGYTFGSGTRLTVV.

The chain couples TRBV11-2 to TRBJ2-2; 8 bases align to TRBD1. Trimming cost V 6 bases and J 4 bases; bases outside gene matches: 4. The germline CDR1 and CDR2 sequences are SGHAT and FQNNGV. The CDR3 has 14 amino acids. CDR3 bases: TGTGCCAGCAGTTCGGACAGGGTCACCGGGGAGCTGTTTTTT. Protein sequence: CASSSDRVTGELFF.

This clonotype was counted between two and nine times. The chain carries TRBV6-1 and TRBJ2-7; D might be TRBD1 (5 bases). V lost 6 bases and J lost 0, with 15 bases in between. Germline assignment: CDR1 MNHNS and CDR2 SASEGT. This CDR3 comprises 15 residues. The CDR3: CASSLGVLSSYEQYF. CDR3 coding DNA: TGTGCCAGCAGCTTAGGGGTCTTAAGCTCCTACGAGCAGTACTTC.

V and J are TRBV6-2 or TRBV6-3 and TRBJ1-1; D gene unclear. CDR1 MNHEY and CDR2 SVGEGT come from the germline V gene. The CDR3 is 15 residues long. The germline V and J ends were trimmed by 5 bases and 4 bases, with 17 bases remaining between them. Here the CDR3 DNA reads TGTGCCAGCAGTGAGGTATCAGTAGGCGGCACTGAAGCTTTCTTT. Its translation: CASSEVSVGGTEAFF.

The sample holds many counts of this clonotype. The chain recombines TRBV6-1 with TRBJ1-3; 7 bases agree with TRBD1. With 6 bases clipped from V and 2 bases from J, the junction kept 7 bases outside the gene matches. CDR3 length equals 15 residues. Germline lookup yields CDR1 MNHNS and CDR2 SASEGT. The CDR3 region is CASSRDSSAGNTIYF. CDR3 DNA sequence: TGTGCCAGCAGCCGGGACAGTTCCGCTGGAAACACCATATATTTT.

This sequence joins TRBV12-3 or TRBV12-4 and TRBJ2-7; the D gene is possibly TRBD1 (6 bases). The CDR3 totals 17 residues. V was shortened by 3 bases and J by 3 bases, with 21 bases between the two germline ends. The CDR3 spells CASSLDAPGERNYEQYF. Here the CDR3 DNA reads TGTGCCAGCAGTTTGGACGCGCCAGGGGAGAGAAACTACGAGCAGTACTTC.

The chain links TRBV10-1 to TRBJ2-2; D possibly matches TRBD1 or TRBD2 (5 bases each). This CDR3 has 17 amino acids. CDR1 is WNHNN and CDR2 is SYGVQD in the germline V gene (reference sequence). V was clipped by 0 bases and J by 2 bases, with 13 bases between them. The CDR3 nucleotides read TGCGCCAGCAGTGAGTCGAGATGGGGGAGCAACACCGGGGAGCTGTTTTTT. It encodes CASSESRWGSNTGELFF.

This clonotype has a count of ten or more. The rearrangement joins TRBV5-5 to TRBJ1-5; D not resolved. Per the germline V gene, CDR1 is SGHKS and CDR2 is YYEKEE (reference sequence). Trimming left V 7 bases short and J 7 bases short, with 9 bases between. This CDR3 is 11 amino acids long. The CDR3 reads CASPHIQPQHF. The DNA for the CDR3 is TGTGCCAGCCCTCATATCCAGCCCCAGCATTTT.

A word on this clonotype: The germline gene is not matched at one end of the junction; a read error may be the cause. V is TRBV28 and J is TRBJ2-5; D is possibly TRBD2 (5 bases). Per the germline V gene, CDR1 is MDHEN and CDR2 is SYDVKM. CDR3 length: 11 residues. CDR3 DNA sequence: TGTGCCAGCACTTATGGGGAGACCCAGAACTTC. Its protein is CASTYGETQNF.

The chain carries TRBV7-6 and TRBJ2-1; the match to TRBD2 covers 7 bases. CDR3 length: 16 residues. The germline V gene has CDR1 SGHVS and CDR2 FNYEAQ. V was clipped by 0 bases and J by 6 bases; unmatched bases: 8. The CDR3 is CASSLANRDYPNEQFF. In nucleotides, the CDR3 is TGTGCCAGCAGCTTAGCAAACCGGGACTATCCCAATGAGCAGTTCTTC.

This clonotype was seen many times. This sequence joins TRBV20-1 and TRBJ2-7; 7 bases match TRBD1. CDR1 is DFQATT, CDR2 SNEGSKA, per germline (reference sequence). Germline trimming cut 4 bases from V and 4 bases from J; bases unmatched to any gene: 13. CDR3 length: 15 amino acids. This CDR3 is CSAKLTGVVGYEQYF. The CDR3 region has the DNA TGCAGTGCTAAACTTACAGGGGTCGTTGGGTACGAGCAGTACTTC.